This T cell receptor (beta chain) stems from a study of blood T cell repertoires in COVID-19 (dated by TCRdb to 2020 to 2021). Looking at the study overall: Samples covering the acute and convalescent phases of COVID-19 were provided by collaborators in the United States, Italy and Spain. The material from the prospective study consisted of cDNA or gDNA derived from T cells, B-cell-depleted T cells, or PBMCs. The dataset comprised deeply sampled blood TCRbeta repertoires from subjects exposed to, actively infected with, or recovered from COVID-19. The repertoires were released in a freely available public database meant as a resource for research on the immune response to SARS-CoV-2. Samples were obtained from the ongoing ImmuneRACE study (first 160 participants) and from roughly 1,300 subjects provided by 6 global collaborators. Sample metadata almost always included a de-identified subject ID, COVID-19 status, age in years and sex. Where available, HLA class I and class II types were obtained from metadata supplied by the sample provider rather than from assay-based typing. The paper as a whole reports these results and caveats: The amount of clinical and demographic metadata varied by source and participant and was provided uncurated.

With respect to this clone: It lacks a known antigen. No qualities accompany the bases; no much larger clone lies one base away.

A distance of 18 bases separates the germline ends of V and J, which lose 3 bases and 9 bases respectively. Looking up the germline V gene yields CDR1 KGHSH and CDR2 LQKENI. The CDR3, from cysteine to phenylalanine, totals 16 residues. CDR3 DNA is the only sequence kept; it has 48 bases, read in frame from the first base. Collaborating institutions collected whole blood in K2EDTA tubes following their own protocols. Collaborator samples were shipped for TCRbeta analysis as frozen whole blood, isolated PBMCs, or DNA extracted from either sample type. The immunoSEQ Assay, a bias-controlled multiplex PCR, was used to amplify TCRbeta CDR3 regions from genomic DNA. As for the original processing: The number of nucleated cells in each sample was estimated from the amplification of reference gene primers within the assay. To quantify the absolute abundance of each unique TCRbeta CDR3 rearrangement, sequence reads were collapsed and filtered. For each sample, productive Simpson clonality was calculated as the square root of Simpson's diversity index over productive rearrangements. TCRdb's version of the immuneACCESS table is confined to in-frame rearrangements and falls short of the full clone set. An unresolved V gene accounts for under half of the shortfall where checked; the remainder is of unknown origin. V and J calls and clone size follow that table, whereas D and trimming were derived from the DNA. In this sample the table shows around 50,000 clones, around 80% of which occur a single time. In total, the top ten clones hold 8.2% of the sample.

Sequenced: peripheral blood. The chain is made from TRBV18 and TRBJ1-6; the D region possibly corresponds to TRBD1 (6 bases align). This receptor was taken from a woman of 80 years or more with acute or convalescent COVID-19. The CDR3 protein: CASSPGQTQGGSPLHF. The sequenced DNA is TGTGCCAGCTCACCCGGCCAGACTCAAGGGGGTTCACCCCTCCACTTT.